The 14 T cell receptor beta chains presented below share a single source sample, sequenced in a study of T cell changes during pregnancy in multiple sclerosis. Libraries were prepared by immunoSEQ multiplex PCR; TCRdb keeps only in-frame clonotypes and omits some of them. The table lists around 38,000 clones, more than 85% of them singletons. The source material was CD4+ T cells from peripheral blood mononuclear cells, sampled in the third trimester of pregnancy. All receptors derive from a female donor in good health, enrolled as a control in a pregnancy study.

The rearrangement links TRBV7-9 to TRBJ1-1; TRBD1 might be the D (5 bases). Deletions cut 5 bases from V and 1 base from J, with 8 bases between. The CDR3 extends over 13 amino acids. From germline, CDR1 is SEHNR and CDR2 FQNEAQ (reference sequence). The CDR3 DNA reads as TGTGCCAGCAGCGAAACAGGGAACACTGAAGCTTTCTTT. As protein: CASSETGNTEAFF.

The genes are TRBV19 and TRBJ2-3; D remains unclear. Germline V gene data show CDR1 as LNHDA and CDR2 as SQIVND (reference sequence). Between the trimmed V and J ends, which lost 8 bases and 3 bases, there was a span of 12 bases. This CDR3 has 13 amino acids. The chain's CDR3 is CASAKRSTDTQYF. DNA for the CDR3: TGTGCCAGTGCGAAACGCTCTACAGATACGCAGTATTTT.

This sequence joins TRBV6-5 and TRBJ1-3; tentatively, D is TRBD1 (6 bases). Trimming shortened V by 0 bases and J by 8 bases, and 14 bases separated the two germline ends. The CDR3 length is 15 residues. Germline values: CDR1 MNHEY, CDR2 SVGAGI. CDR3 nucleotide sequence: TGTGCCAGCAGTTACTCGAGGCACCGGACAGACACCATATATTTT. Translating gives CASSYSRHRTDTIYF.

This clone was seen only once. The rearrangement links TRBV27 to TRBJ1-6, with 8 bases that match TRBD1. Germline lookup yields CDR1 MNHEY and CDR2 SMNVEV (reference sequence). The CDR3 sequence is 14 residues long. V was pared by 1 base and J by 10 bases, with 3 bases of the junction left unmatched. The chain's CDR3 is CASSLWTGTSPLHF. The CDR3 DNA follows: TGTGCCAGCAGTTTATGGACAGGGACCTCACCCCTCCACTTT.

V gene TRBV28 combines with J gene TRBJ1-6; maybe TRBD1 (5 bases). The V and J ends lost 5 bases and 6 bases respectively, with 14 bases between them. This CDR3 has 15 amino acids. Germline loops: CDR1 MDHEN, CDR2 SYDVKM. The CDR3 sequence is CASSEPGVTNSPLHF. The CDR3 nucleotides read TGTGCCAGCAGTGAGCCGGGGGTTACTAATTCACCCCTCCACTTT.

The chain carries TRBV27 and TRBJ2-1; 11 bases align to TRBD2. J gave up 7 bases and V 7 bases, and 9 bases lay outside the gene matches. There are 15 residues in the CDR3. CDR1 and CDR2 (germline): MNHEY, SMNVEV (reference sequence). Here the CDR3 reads CASTLIAGGRNEQFF. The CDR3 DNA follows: TGTGCCAGCACCCTAATAGCGGGGGGGCGGAATGAGCAGTTCTTC.

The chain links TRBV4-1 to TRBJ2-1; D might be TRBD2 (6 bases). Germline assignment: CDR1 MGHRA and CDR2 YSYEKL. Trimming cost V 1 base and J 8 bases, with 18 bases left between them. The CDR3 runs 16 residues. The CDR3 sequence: CASSQVRGGKIDEQFF. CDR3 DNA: TGCGCCAGCAGCCAAGTGCGGGGCGGGAAAATCGATGAGCAGTTCTTC.

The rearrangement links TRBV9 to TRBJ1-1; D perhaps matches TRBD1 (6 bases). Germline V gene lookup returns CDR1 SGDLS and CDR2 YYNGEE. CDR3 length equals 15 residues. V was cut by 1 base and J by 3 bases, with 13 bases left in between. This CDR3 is CASSVMNRVDTEAFF. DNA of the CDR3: TGTGCCAGCAGCGTAATGAACAGGGTAGACACTGAAGCTTTCTTT.

CDR3 in DNA: TGTGCCAGCAGCTTGTTCTCAGCGGGGGGAGGTGGCTACACCTTC. Its translation: CASSLFSAGGGGYTF. This rearrangement joins TRBV5-5 to TRBJ1-2; D is possibly TRBD1 (5 bases). The CDR3 is 15 residues long. Germline V gene sequence: CDR1 SGHKS, CDR2 YYEKEE (reference sequence). The V end lost 1 base, the J end lost 7 bases, and 17 bases lay between the germline ends.

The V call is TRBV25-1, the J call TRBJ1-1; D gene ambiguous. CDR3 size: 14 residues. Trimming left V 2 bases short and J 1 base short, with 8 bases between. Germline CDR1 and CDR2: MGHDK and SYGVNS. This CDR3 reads CASSETRENTEAFF. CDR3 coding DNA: TGTGCCAGCAGTGAAACCCGGGAGAACACTGAAGCTTTCTTT.

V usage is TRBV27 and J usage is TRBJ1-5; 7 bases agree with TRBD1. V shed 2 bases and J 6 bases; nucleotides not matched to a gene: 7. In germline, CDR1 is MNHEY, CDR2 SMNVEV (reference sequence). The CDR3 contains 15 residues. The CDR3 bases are TGTGCCAGCAGTTTAAAAGGGGGCGGCGGTCAGCCCCAGCATTTT. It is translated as CASSLKGGGGQPQHF.

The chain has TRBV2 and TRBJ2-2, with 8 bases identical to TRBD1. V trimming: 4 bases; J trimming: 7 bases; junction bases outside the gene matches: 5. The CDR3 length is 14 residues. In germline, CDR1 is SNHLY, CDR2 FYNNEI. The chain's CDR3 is CASSGTGRFGELFF. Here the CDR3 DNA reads TGTGCCAGCAGTGGGACAGGGCGATTCGGGGAGCTGTTTTTT.

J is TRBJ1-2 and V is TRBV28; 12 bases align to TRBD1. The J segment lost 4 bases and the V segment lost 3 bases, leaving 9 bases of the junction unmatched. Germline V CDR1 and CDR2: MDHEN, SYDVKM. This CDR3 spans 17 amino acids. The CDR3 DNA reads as TGTGCCAGCAGTTTCCCTCCGGGACAGGGGGCGGGCTATGGCTACACCTTC. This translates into CASSFPPGQGAGYGYTF.

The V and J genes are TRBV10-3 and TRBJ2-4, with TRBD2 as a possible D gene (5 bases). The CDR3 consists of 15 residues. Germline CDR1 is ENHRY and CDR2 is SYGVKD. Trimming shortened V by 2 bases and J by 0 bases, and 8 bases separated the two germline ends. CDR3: CAISEDGLAKNIQYF. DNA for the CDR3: TGTGCCATCAGTGAGGACGGACTAGCCAAAAACATTCAGTACTTC.